The rows below give T cell receptor beta chains drawn from one sample of a study of blood T cell repertoires in COVID-19. Method: immunoSEQ multiplex PCR; TCRdb's copy keeps in-frame clones and lacks some. The sample includes 40,000 to 60,000 clones, more than 85% of them seen just once. Material for sequencing was peripheral blood. The receptors derive from a man aged 55 to 70 with COVID-19, enrolled during active disease. CDR3s include the opening cysteine and the closing phenylalanine or tryptophan. D genes are given only for firm matches. Clone sizes are given selectively: once, few, many, or a class where the clone is expanded.

V	size	J	D	DNA	CDR3
TRBV7-6	.	TRBJ2-1	TRBD2	TGTGCCAGCACCCCGAGGGCGGGAGGGGTTGAGCAGTTCTTC	CASTPRAGGVEQFF
TRBV4-3	.	TRBJ2-7	TRBD1	TGCGCCAGCAGCCAACAACAGGGGCCATCCTACGAGCAGTACTTC	CASSQQQGPSYEQYF
TRBV30	.	TRBJ2-5	.	TGTGCCTGGAGTGTCATGAACAGGGAAGAGACCCAGTACTTC	CAWSVMNREETQYF
TRBV18	.	TRBJ2-3	TRBD2	TGTGCCAGCTCACGGCGGGAGTCGGGCACAGATACGCAGTATTTT	CASSRRESGTDTQYF
TRBV7-5	.	TRBJ1-5	.	TGTGCCAGAAGCCCCAATTCTTCGGAGGGTACGGGGCAGGGGCCCCAGCATTTT	CARSPNSSEGTGQGPQHF
TRBV7-2	.	TRBJ1-2	.	TGTGCCAGCAGCTTAGGAGGGGGGGCAGGGCAACTCAATAGGGATGGCTACACCTTC	CASSLGGGAGQLNRDGYTF
TRBV28	.	TRBJ1-5	TRBD1	TGTGCCAGCAGTTTACGGGACAGGGTCGGTTTTTGGCCCCAGCATTTT	CASSLRDRVGFWPQHF
TRBV2	.	TRBJ2-3	.	TGTGCCAGCAGCCTCACAGATACGCAGTATTTT	CASSLTDTQYF
TRBV2	.	TRBJ1-4	.	TGTGCCAGCAGTTCACAGGAAAAACTGTTTTTT	CASSSQEKLFF
TRBV19	once	TRBJ1-2	.	TGTGCCAGTAGTCGGGACATAATCTATGGCTACACCTTC	CASSRDIIYGYTF
TRBV7-2	.	TRBJ2-7	.	TGTGCCAGCAGCCCCATCAGGGGAAAAACGGGGTACGAGCAGTACTTC	CASSPIRGKTGYEQYF
TRBV5-6	.	TRBJ1-1	.	TGTGCCAGCAGCAGACAGAACACTGAAGCTTTCTTT	CASSRQNTEAFF
TRBV5-1	.	TRBJ1-3	TRBD1	TGCGCCAGCAGCTCAGGACAGGGGTCTGGAAACACCATATATTTT	CASSSGQGSGNTIYF
TRBV29-1	.	TRBJ2-1	TRBD2	TGCAGCGTGGGGACTAGCGGGAGTTTCAATGAGCAGTTCTTC	CSVGTSGSFNEQFF
TRBV7-2	.	TRBJ1-2	TRBD1	TGTGCCAGCAGCATCCTTACAGGGGCGGCTTTATTC	CASSILTGAALF
TRBV19	.	TRBJ2-3	.	TGTGCCAGTAGTCCTGGGGGGTTCACAGATACGCAGTATTTT	CASSPGGFTDTQYF
TRBV18	.	TRBJ1-1	.	TGTGCCAGCTCACCGGCGGGTAGTGAAGCTTTCTTT	CASSPAGSEAFF